The 2 T cell receptor beta chains given below trace back to one sample, sequenced in a study of shared clonotypes between healthy human individuals. Here immunoSEQ multiplex PCR was the method, and the copy in TCRdb shows in-frame clones only, minus some. The table has roughly 1,800,000 clones, 85% to 95% seen once. CD45RO-negative CD8 cells positively selected for CCR7 made up the naive population, which excluded terminally differentiated effector memory CD45RA+ cells. The specimen sequenced was naive CD8+ T cells sorted from blood. The receptors stem from a man between 18 and 29 years old in good health.

This chain links TRBV6-1 with TRBJ1-2, with D unresolved. Trimming pared 3 bases from V and 10 bases from J, leaving 9 bases between. Per the germline V gene, CDR1 is MNHNS and CDR2 is SASEGT. The CDR3 contains 11 residues. CDR3 nucleotides: TGTGCCAGCAGTGAGTTTTGGTCCTACACCTTC. Translating gives CASSEFWSYTF.

The CDR3, as DNA: TGTGCCAGCAGTTTAGGGGGACAGGGGCGCGAGCAGTACTTC. It encodes CASSLGGQGREQYF. The gene calls are TRBV27 and TRBJ2-7; 10 nucleotides align to TRBD1. The germline CDR1 and CDR2 sequences are MNHEY and SMNVEV (reference sequence). The CDR3 totals 14 residues. Trimming removed 2 bases from V and 6 bases from J; junction bases left unmatched: 4.